The 14 T cell receptor beta chains listed next were all sequenced from one sample in a study of shared clonotypes between healthy human individuals. Method: immunoSEQ multiplex PCR; TCRdb's copy keeps in-frame clones and lacks some. The data contain roughly 720,000 clones, around 91% of them seen just once; the ten biggest clones take up around a third. Input material: memory CD8+ T cells from PBMCs. Subset: CD45RO+ cells pooled with CCR7-negative TemRA cells. The origin of the receptors is a man aged 18 to 35 in good health. Some clones in this sample may be carry-over from other donors' samples.

DNA of the CDR3: TGTGCCAGCAGCTTATCCGAGCGGGCCTACGAGCAGTACTTC. It encodes CASSLSERAYEQYF. This sequence joins TRBV7-9 and TRBJ2-5, with D possibly TRBD2 on 6 matching bases. The J call is in doubt because the DNA end fits TRBJ2-7 better. CDR1 is SEHNR and CDR2 is FQNEAQ in the germline V gene (reference sequence). The CDR3 is 14 amino acids.

This clone was found a few times. The gene calls are TRBV29-1 and TRBJ2-1; 7 bases agree with TRBD1. This CDR3 has 13 residues. The ends lost 7 bases at V and 6 bases at J; junction bases unmatched: 9. Germline V CDR1 and CDR2: SQVTM, ANQGSEA. The CDR3 is CSASDREPNEQFF. The CDR3 DNA reads TGCAGCGCAAGCGACAGGGAGCCCAATGAGCAGTTCTTC.

This clone was detected only once. The rearrangement links TRBV13 to TRBJ2-1; D assignment may be TRBD1 or TRBD2 (7 bases each). The germline V gene has CDR1 PRHDT and CDR2 FYEKMQ (reference sequence). V lost 6 bases and J lost 3, with 15 bases in between. This CDR3 has 15 residues. CDR3 DNA sequence: TGTGCCAGCAGTTCCGACAGGGAGGGCTACAATGAGCAGTTCTTC. It is translated as CASSSDREGYNEQFF.

The CDR3 loop is CASSSLAGALYNEQFF. For the CDR3, the DNA is TGTGCCAGCAGTTCACTAGCGGGAGCGCTTTACAATGAGCAGTTCTTC. This rearrangement joins TRBV7-2 to TRBJ2-1; TRBD2 matches 11 bases. From germline, CDR1 is SGHTA and CDR2 FQGNSA. The CDR3 sequence is 16 residues long. Trimming at V came to 6 bases and at J to 4 bases, leaving 8 bases not matched to a gene. The full variable domain, in which reference TRBV7-2 and TRBJ2-1 provide the parts outside the CDR3, is GAGVSQSPSNKVTEKGKDVELRCDPISGHTALYWYRQSLGQGLEFLIYFQGNSAPDKSGLPSDRFSAERTGGSVSTLTIQRTQQEDSAVYLCASSSLAGALYNEQFFGPGTRLTVL.

To note about this clone: A much larger clone differs by one base, so this may be a read error. The DNA of the CDR3 is TGTGCCAGCAGCTTAGTCGCTGGGAACACTGAAGCTTTCTTT. This codes for CASSLVAGNTEAFF. This chain uses TRBV11-2 with TRBJ1-1, with unresolved D. Germline lookup yields CDR1 SGHAT and CDR2 FQNNGV. The V end lost 1 base, the J end lost 1 base, and 7 bases lay between the germline ends. CDR3 length equals 14 residues.

This chain connects TRBV27 to TRBJ2-1; tentative D call: TRBD2 (5 bases). V lost 3 bases to trimming and J lost 10 bases, with 7 bases between them. This CDR3 has 11 amino acids. CDR1 is MNHEY and CDR2 is SMNVEV in the germline V gene (reference sequence). DNA of the CDR3: TGTGCCAGCAGTTTCCTAGCCGAGCAGTTCTTC. Residues: CASSFLAEQFF.

This chain connects TRBV4-3 to TRBJ1-1; D perhaps matches TRBD1 (5 bases). The CDR3 sequence is 14 residues long. V gave up 1 base and J gave up 3 bases, with 9 bases separating them. Germline V gene data show CDR1 as LGHNA and CDR2 as YSLEER. The CDR3 is CASSQVEGDTEAFF. As DNA, the CDR3 is TGCGCCAGCAGCCAAGTCGAAGGGGACACTGAAGCTTTCTTT.

This rearrangement joins TRBV5-1 to TRBJ1-6; 8 bases are shared with TRBD1. V lost 2 bases, J lost 7 bases, and 5 bases stayed unmatched. Germline V gives CDR1 SGHRS, CDR2 YFSETQ. CDR3 length: 15 amino acids. CDR3 protein: CASSFSQGGNSPLHF. The CDR3 DNA follows: TGCGCCAGCAGCTTCTCACAGGGGGGGAATTCACCCCTCCACTTT.

The chain links TRBV28 to TRBJ2-2; 8 bases line up with TRBD1. The CDR3 is 14 amino acids. Germline V gives CDR1 MDHEN, CDR2 SYDVKM. The V gene end was trimmed by 5 bases and the J gene end by 6 bases; junction bases not matched to a gene: 5. The CDR3 nucleotides read TGTGCCAGCAGTACCGCAGGGGGCTCCGGGGAGCTGTTTTTT. Translating it yields CASSTAGGSGELFF. Full variable domain (missing parts from reference TRBV28 and TRBJ2-2): DVKVTQSSRYLVKRTGEKVFLECVQDMDHENMFWYRQDPGLGLRLIYFSYDVKMKEKGDIPEGYSVSREKKERFSLILESASTNQTSMYLCASSTAGGSGELFFGEGSRLTVL.

V and J are TRBV7-6 and TRBJ2-2; D not resolved. The length of the CDR3 is 15 residues. CDR1 is SGHVS, CDR2 FNYEAQ, per germline. Trimming removed 3 bases from V and 6 bases from J, with 14 bases in between. The CDR3 spells CASSFKGPISGELFF. DNA for the CDR3: TGTGCCAGCAGCTTTAAAGGCCCCATTTCCGGGGAGCTGTTTTTT. The entire variable domain, with the rest obtained from reference TRBV7-6 and TRBJ2-2, is as follows: GAGVSQSPRYKVTKRGQDVALRCDPISGHVSLYWYRQALGQGPEFLTYFNYEAQQDKSGLPNDRFSAERPEGSISTLTIQRTEQRDSAMYRCASSFKGPISGELFFGEGSRLTVL.

The gene calls are TRBV5-6 and TRBJ1-3; D uncertain. The V end was cut by 4 bases, the J end by 4 bases, with 21 bases between. There are 17 residues in the CDR3. Germline V gives CDR1 SGHDT, CDR2 YYEEEE. The chain's CDR3 is CASSPPPHSGYGNTIYF. The CDR3 bases are TGTGCCAGCAGCCCGCCCCCCCACAGCGGGTACGGAAACACCATATATTTT. Variable domain in full (rest from reference TRBV5-6 and TRBJ1-3): DAGVTQSPTHLIKTRGQQVTLRCSPKSGHDTVSWYQQALGQGPQFIFQYYEEEERQRGNFPDRFSGHQFPNYSSELNVNALLLGDSALYLCASSPPPHSGYGNTIYFGEGSWLTVV.

The chain is built from TRBV11-2 and TRBJ2-7; TRBD1 matches at 10 bases. Germline V gene lookup returns CDR1 SGHAT and CDR2 FQNNGV. The V and J ends lost 4 bases and 5 bases, in that order; junction bases with no gene match: 5. The CDR3 length is 14 residues. CDR3 nucleotides: TGTGCCAGCAGCTCCCGGGACAGGGGCCACGAGCAGTACTTC. This gives the protein CASSSRDRGHEQYF.

The CDR3 nucleotides read TGTGCCAGCAGCTCCGGGACAGAAACTGAAGCTTTCTTT. Translation gives CASSSGTETEAFF. The chain joins TRBV7-9 to TRBJ1-1, with TRBD1 identical over 7 bases. CDR1 and CDR2 from the germline V gene are SEHNR and FQNEAQ (reference sequence). The CDR3 totals 13 residues. The V segment lost 4 bases and the J segment 5 bases; nucleotides outside the gene matches: 4.

The chain links TRBV29-1 to TRBJ1-4; the D gene is possibly TRBD1 (5 bases). Trimming took 7 bases from V and 8 from J, leaving 20 bases between them. Germline CDR1 SQVTM, CDR2 ANQGSEA. The CDR3 has 14 residues. CDR3 region: CSGISAWGEEKLFF. CDR3 sequence (DNA): TGCAGCGGGATTAGCGCCTGGGGGGAAGAAAAACTGTTTTTT.